This T cell receptor (beta chain) was found in a study of blood T cell repertoires in COVID-19 (dated by TCRdb to about 2020). General notes on the study: Samples from collaborators originated in the United States, Italy and Spain and spanned both the acute and convalescent phases of COVID-19. The prospective study material was composed of cDNA or gDNA derived from T cells, B-cell-depleted T cells, or PBMCs. Deeply sampled blood TCRbeta repertoires from subjects exposed to, actively infected with, or recovered from COVID-19 were included in the dataset. The repertoires were released in a freely available public database intended as a resource for research on the immune response to SARS-CoV-2. Samples came from the ongoing ImmuneRACE study (first 160 participants) plus 1,254 subjects from 6 global collaborators. Nearly every sample came with metadata listing a de-identified subject ID, COVID-19 status, age in years and sex. Where HLA class I and class II types were available, the types were taken from metadata supplied by the sample provider, not from assay-based typing. Paper-wide results and their limitations: The amount of clinical and demographic metadata varied by source and participant and was provided uncurated.

TCRbeta CDR3 regions were amplified from genomic DNA using the immunoSEQ Assay, a bias-controlled multiplex PCR. The source study handled its data this way. Within the assay, amplification of reference gene primers was used to estimate how many nucleated cells each sample contained. To quantify the absolute abundance of each unique TCRbeta CDR3 rearrangement, sequence reads were collapsed and filtered. For each sample, productive Simpson clonality was calculated as the square root of Simpson's diversity index over productive rearrangements. TCRdb mirrors the immuneACCESS table, restricted to in-frame sequences. Some clones are absent from its copies; in checked studies, under half trace to an unresolved V gene, and the reason for the others is unknown. That table furnishes V, J and clone size, whereas the DNA furnished D and trimming. The sample data list some 260,000 clones, and more than 70% of these were observed just once. Together, the top ten hold 2.5% to 3.5% of the sample.

The CDR3 spans 17 residues, from the cysteine through the phenylalanine. Only the CDR3 portion is preserved as DNA: 51 bases, with reading frame beginning at the first base. The CDR1 and CDR2 encoded by the germline V gene (reference sequence) are SGHNT and YYREEE. For this chain, trimming is 3 bases at the V end and 2 bases at the J end, and the number of junction bases without a gene match is 5. This clone has a single count. This receptor's antigen is unknown. It has no much larger one-base neighbor in the sample; base qualities were not kept. Whole blood was collected in K2EDTA tubes by collaborating institutions according to the institutions' own protocols. For TCRbeta analysis, collaborators shipped samples as frozen whole blood, isolated PBMCs, or DNA extracted from either of those sample types.

This sequence originates from a woman aged 18-35 years with acute or convalescent COVID-19. The sample consisted of peripheral blood. This receptor chain uses TRBV5-4 and TRBJ2-7, with 16 middle bases fitting TRBD2. At the DNA level, the sequence is TGTGCCAGCAGCTCGGGACTAGCGGGAGGGCCTACCTACGAGCAGTACTTC. This is translated as CASSSGLAGGPTYEQYF.